The T cell receptor (beta chain) described here comes from a study of shared clonotypes between healthy human individuals. Study-wide findings and caveats: Relative to clonotypes present in all four donors, those not shared had lower generation probabilities.

Some clones are missing from TCRdb's copy, which holds only in-frame ones; the method was immunoSEQ multiplex PCR. The sample contains some 2.3 million clones, approximately 95% of which appear only once. Points on this clone: Its antigen is currently unknown.

The length of the CDR3 is 13 residues. Germline CDR1 and CDR2: GTSNPN and SVGIG (reference sequence). The genes are TRBV30 and TRBJ2-5; D unresolved. The J call may be faulty, since TRBJ2-7 better matches the DNA end. The receptor was derived from a man between 18 and 29 years old in good health. Some clones in this sample may be carry-over from other donors' samples. Sample: naive CD4+ T cells from PBMCs. Subset defined: CD45RA+ positively selected. As DNA, the CDR3 is TGTGCCTGGACCCTGGGTTCCGACTACGAGCAGTACTTC. Its protein is CAWTLGSDYEQYF.